This section outlines one T cell receptor beta chain sequence together with its context. Its specificity is unknown. Indicated time point: week 35, safety follow-up. Every vaccine dose comprised 300 ug of mutant IDH1 20-mer peptide plus topical imiquimod. All eight of the vaccinations patients received fell in weeks 1, 3, 5, 7, 11, 15, 19 and 23. Germline V lookup: CDR1 KGHSH, CDR2 LQKENI. V trimming: 6 bases; J trimming: 2 bases; junction bases outside the gene matches: 8. This CDR3 is 15 amino acids long. The sample is drawn from a study of a mutant IDH1 vaccine in newly diagnosed glioma. In the study overall: Patients were started on vaccination 4-6 weeks after radiotherapy alone, or with temozolomide cycles. Receipt of radiotherapy, temozolomide, or both preceded the study, and most received both.

Measured with immunoSEQ multiplex PCR; TCRdb has only the in-frame clones, and not every one. The sample holds 69,000 or so clones, 70% to 90% seen once. Study results and caveats: Pseudoprogression looked unconnected to shifts in top peripheral T cell clonotypes.

The V and J genes are TRBV18 and TRBJ2-7, with 9 nucleotides matching TRBD1. This receptor was taken from a man aged 25 to 40 with glioma. The starting material was PBMCs, obtained from a glioma patient whose treatment included an IDH1 peptide vaccine. CDR3 bases: TGTGCCAGCTCTCTAACAGGGGGCTCTACCTACGAGCAGTACTTC. Translated: CASSLTGGSTYEQYF.